This T cell receptor (beta chain) was sequenced during a study of monozygotic twins with inflammatory bowel disease. Study-wide results and limits: Extra variability in the repertoires of patients may have come from differing immunosuppressive treatments.

TCRdb reanalyzed the 5' RACE reads and collapses them to one entry per CDR3 protein, without DNA. The specimen's table records over 130,000 distinct CDR3 sequences. This CDR3 comprises 15 residues. CDR1 is SGHVS and CDR2 is FQNEAQ in the germline V gene. As for this clonotype: What it recognizes is unknown.

The chain joins TRBV7-8 to TRBJ1-1; without DNA, the TCRdb call of TRBD1 cannot be checked. The source is a human donor with ulcerative colitis or Crohn's disease, or a healthy co-twin of an affected twin (not recorded which). Sequenced sample: blood. The CDR3 protein is CASSFRGGMNTEAFF. The full variable domain, completed using reference TRBV7-8 and TRBJ1-1, is GAGVSQSPRYKVAKRGQDVALRCDPISGHVSLFWYQQALGQGPEFLTYFQNEAQLDKSGLPSDRFFAERPEGSVSTLKIQRTQQEDSAVYLCASSFRGGMNTEAFFGQGTRLTVV.